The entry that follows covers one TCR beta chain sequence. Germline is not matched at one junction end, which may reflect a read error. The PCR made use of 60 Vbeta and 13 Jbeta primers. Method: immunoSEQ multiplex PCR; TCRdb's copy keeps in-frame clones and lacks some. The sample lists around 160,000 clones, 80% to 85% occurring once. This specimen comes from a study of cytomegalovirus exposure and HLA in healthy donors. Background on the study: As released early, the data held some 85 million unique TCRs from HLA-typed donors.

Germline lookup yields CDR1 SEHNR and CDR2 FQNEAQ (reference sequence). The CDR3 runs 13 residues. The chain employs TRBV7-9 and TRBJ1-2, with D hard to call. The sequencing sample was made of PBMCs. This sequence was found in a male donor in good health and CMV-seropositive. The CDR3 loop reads CSSSFVRDYGYTF. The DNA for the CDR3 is TGTTCCAGCAGCTTTGTCCGGGACTATGGCTACACCTTC. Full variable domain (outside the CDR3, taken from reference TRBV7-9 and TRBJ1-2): DTGVSQNPRHKITKRGQNVTFRCDPISEHNRLYWYRQTLGQGPEFLTYFQNEAQLEKSRLLSDRFSAERPKGSFSTLEIQRTEQGDSAMYLCSSSFVRDYGYTFGSGTRLTVV.